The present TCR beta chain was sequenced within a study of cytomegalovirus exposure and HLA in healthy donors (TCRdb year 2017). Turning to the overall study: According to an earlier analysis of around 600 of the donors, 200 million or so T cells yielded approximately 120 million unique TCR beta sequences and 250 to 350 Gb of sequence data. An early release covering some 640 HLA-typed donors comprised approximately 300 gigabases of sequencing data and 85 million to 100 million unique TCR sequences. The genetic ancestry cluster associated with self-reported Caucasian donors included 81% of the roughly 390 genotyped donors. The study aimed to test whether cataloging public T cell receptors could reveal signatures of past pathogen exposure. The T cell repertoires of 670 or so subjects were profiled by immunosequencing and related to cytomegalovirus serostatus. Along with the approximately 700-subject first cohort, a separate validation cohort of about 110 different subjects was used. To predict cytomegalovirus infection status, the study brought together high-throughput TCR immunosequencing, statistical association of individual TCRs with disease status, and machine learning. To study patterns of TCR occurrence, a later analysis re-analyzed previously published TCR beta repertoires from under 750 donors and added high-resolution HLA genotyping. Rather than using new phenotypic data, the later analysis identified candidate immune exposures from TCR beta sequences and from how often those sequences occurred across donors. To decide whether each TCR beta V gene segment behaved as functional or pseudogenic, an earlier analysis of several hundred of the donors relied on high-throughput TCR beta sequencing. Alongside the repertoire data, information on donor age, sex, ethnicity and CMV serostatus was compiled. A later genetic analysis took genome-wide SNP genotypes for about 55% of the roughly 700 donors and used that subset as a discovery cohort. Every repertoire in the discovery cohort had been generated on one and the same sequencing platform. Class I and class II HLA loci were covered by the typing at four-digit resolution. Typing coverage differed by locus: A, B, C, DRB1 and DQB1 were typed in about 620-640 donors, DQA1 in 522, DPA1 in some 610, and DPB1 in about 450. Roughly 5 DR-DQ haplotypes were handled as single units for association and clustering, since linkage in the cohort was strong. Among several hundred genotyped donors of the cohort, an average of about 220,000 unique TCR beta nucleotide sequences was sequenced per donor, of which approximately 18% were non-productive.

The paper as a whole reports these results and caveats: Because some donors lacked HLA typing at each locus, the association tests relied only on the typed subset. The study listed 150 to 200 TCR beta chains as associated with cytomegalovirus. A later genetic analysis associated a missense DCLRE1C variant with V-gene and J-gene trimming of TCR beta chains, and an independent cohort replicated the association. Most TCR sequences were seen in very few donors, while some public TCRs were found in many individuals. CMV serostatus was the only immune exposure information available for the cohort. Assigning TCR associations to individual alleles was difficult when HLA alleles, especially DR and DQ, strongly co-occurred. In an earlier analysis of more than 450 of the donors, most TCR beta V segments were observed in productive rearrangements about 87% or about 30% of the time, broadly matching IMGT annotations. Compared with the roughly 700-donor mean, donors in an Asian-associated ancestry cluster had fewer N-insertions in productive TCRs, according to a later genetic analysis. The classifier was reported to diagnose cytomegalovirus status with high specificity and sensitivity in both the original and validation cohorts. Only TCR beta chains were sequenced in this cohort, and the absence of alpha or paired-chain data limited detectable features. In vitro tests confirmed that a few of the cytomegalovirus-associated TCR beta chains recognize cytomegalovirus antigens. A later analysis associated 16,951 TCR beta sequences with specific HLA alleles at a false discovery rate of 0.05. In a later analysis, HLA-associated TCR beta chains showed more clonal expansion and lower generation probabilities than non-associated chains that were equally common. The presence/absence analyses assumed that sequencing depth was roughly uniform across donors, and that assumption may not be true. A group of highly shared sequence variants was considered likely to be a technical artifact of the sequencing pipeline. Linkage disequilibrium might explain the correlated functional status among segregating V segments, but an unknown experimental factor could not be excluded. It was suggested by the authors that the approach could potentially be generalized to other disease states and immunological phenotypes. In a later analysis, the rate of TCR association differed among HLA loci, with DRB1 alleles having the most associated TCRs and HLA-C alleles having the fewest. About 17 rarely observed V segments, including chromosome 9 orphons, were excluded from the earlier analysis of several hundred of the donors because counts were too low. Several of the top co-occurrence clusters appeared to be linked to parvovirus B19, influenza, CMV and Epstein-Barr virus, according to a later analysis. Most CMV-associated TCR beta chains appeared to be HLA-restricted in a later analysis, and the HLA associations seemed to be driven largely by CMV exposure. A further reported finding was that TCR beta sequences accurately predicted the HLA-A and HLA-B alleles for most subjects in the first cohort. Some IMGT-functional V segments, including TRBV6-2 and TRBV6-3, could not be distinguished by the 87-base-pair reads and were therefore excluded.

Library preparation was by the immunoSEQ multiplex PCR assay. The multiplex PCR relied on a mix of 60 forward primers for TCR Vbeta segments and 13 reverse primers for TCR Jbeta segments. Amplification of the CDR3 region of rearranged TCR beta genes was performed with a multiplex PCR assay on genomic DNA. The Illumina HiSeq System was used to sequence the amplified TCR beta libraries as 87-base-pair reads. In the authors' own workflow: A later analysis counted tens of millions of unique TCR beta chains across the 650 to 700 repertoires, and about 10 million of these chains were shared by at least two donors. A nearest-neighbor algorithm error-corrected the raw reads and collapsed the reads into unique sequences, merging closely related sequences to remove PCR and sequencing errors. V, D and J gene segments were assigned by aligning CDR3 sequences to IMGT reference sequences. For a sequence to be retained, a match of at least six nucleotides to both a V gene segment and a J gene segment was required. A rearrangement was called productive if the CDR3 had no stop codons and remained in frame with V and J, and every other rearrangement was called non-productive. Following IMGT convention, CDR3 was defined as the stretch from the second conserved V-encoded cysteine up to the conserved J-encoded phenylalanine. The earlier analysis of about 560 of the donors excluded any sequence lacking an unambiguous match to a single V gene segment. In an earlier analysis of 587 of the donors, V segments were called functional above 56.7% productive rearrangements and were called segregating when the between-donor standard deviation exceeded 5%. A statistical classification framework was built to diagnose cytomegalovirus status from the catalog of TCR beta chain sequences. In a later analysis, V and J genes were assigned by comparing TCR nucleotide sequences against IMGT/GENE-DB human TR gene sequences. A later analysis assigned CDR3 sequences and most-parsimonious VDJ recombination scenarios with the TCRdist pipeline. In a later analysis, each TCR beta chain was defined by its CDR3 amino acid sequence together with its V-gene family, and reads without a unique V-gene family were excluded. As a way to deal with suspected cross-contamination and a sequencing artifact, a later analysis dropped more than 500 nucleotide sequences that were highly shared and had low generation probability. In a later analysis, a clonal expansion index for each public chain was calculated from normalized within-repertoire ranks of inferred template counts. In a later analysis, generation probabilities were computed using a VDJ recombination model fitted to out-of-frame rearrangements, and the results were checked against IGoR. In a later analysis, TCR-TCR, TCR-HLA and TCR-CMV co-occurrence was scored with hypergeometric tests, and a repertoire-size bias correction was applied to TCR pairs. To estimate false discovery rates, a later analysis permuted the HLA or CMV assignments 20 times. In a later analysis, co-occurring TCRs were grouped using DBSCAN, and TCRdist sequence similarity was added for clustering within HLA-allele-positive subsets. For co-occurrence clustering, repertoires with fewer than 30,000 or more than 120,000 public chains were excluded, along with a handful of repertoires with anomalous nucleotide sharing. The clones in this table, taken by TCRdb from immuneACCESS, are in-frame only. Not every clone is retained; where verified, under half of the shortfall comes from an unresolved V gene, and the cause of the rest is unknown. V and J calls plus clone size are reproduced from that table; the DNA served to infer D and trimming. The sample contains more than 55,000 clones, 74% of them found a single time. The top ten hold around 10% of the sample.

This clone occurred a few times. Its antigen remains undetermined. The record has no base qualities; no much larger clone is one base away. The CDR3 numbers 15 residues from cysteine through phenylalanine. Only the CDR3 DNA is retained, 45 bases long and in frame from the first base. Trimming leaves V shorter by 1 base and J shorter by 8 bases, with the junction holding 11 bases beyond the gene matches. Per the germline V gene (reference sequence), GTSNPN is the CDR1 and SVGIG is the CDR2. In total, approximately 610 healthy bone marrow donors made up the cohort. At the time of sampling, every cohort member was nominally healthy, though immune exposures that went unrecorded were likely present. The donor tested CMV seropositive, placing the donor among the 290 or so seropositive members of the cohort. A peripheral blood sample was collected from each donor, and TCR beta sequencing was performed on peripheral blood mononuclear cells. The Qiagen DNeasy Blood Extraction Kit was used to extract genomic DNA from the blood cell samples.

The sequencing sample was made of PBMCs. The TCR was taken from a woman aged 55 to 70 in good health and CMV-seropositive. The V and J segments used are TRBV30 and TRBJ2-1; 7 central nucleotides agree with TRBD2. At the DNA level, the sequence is TGTGCCTGGAGTGGAGGACTAGGAGTACTATATGAGCAGTTCTTC. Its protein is CAWSGGLGVLYEQFF.